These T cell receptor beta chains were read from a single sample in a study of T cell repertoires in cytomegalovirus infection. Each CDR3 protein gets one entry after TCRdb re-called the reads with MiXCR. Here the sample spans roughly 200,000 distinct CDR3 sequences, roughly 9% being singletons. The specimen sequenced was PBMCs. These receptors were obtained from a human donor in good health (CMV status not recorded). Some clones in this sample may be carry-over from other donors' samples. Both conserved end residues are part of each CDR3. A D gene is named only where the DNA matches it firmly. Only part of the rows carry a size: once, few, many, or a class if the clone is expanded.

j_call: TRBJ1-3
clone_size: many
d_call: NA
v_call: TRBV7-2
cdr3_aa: CASSLHRGGTGNTIYF
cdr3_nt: TGTGCCAGCAGCTTACATCGGGGGGGGACTGGAAACACCATATATTTT

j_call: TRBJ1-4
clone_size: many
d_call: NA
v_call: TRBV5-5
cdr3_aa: CASSLAALNEKLFF
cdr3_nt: TGTGCCAGCAGCTTGGCAGCGTTAAATGAAAAACTGTTTTTT

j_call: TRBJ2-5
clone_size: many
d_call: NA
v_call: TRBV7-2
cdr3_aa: CASSLGIRETQYF
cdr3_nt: TGTGCCAGCAGCTTAGGGATCAGAGAGACCCAGTACTTC

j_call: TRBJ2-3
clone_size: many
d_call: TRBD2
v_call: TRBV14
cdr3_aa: CASSQGGLAGGVDTQYF
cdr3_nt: TGTGCCAGCAGCCAGGGGGGACTAGCGGGAGGAGTGGATACGCAGTATTTT

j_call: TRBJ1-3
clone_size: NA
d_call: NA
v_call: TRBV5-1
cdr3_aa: CASSLNTMKAGGNTMYF
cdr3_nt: TGCGCCAGCAGCCTGAATACGATGAAGGCAGGCGGAAACACCATGTATTTT

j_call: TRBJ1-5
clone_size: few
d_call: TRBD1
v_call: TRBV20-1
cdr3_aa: CSARTGGAGQPQHF
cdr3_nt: TGCAGTGCTAGGACAGGGGGCGCAGGACAGCCCCAGCATTTT

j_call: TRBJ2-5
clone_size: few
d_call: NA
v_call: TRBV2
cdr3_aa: CASSDSLPTTLRYF
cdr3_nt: TGTGCCAGCAGTGATAGTCTACCTACCACCCTGAGGTACTTC

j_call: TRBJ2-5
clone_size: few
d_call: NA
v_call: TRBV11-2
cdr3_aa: CASSLERLGRSAQYF
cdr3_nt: TGTGCCAGCAGCTTAGAAAGATTAGGCCGCTCGGCCCAGTACTTC

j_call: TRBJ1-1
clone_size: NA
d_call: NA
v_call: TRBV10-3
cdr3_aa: CAVETRNTEAFF
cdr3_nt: TGTGCCGTAGAAACCCGCAACACTGAAGCTTTCTTT

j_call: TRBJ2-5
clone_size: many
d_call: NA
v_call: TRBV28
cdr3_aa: CASSLASGTQYF
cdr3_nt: TGTGCCAGCAGTTTAGCATCGGGGACCCAGTACTTC

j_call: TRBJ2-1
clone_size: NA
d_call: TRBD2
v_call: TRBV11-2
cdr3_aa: CARSPGLAGAYNEQFF
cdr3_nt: TGTGCCAGAAGCCCGGGGCTAGCGGGAGCTTACAATGAGCAGTTCTTC

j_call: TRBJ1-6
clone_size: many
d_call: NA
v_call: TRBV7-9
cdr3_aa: CASSDRTSSYNSPLHF
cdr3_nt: TGTGCCAGCAGCGATCGGACAAGCTCCTATAATTCACCCCTCCACTTT

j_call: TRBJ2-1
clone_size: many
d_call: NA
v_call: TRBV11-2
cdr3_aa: CASSQGGEQFF
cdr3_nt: TGTGCCAGCAGCCAGGGGGGAGAGCAGTTCTTC

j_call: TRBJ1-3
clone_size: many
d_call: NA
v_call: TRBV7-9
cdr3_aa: CASSSPPDTNSGNTIYF
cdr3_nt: TGTGCCAGCAGCTCTCCCCCGGACACAAACTCTGGAAACACCATATATTTT

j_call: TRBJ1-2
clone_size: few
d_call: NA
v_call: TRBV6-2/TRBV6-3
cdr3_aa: CASSYVSGAQGYTF
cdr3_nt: TGTGCCAGCAGTTACGTCTCGGGGGCGCAGGGCTACACCTTC

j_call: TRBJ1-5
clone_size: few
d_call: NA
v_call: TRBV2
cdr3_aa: CASSEGAGYQPQHF
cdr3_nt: TGTGCCAGCAGTGAAGGAGCTGGTTATCAGCCCCAGCATTTT

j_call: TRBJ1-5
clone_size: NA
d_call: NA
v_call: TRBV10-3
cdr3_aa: CAAGLRDNQPQHF
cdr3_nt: TGTGCCGCAGGGCTTCGGGACAATCAGCCCCAGCATTTT

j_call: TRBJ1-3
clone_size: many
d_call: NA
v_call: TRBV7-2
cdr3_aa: CASSPTAGNTIYF
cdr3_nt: TGTGCCAGCAGCCCGACGGCTGGGAACACCATATATTTT

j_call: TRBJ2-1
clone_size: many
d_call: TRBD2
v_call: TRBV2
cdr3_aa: CASRSLAGGSYNEQFF
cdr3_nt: TGTGCCAGCAGGTCCCTAGCGGGGGGCTCCTACAATGAGCAGTTCTTC

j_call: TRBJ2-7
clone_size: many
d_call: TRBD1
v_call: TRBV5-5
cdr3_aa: CASTPLPGTGVAQYF
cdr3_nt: TGTGCCAGCACCCCTCTTCCCGGGACAGGGGTCGCGCAGTACTTC

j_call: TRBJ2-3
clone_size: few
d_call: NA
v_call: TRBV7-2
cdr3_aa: CASSPRDFNTDTQYF
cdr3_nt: TGTGCCAGCAGCCCCCGGGACTTTAACACAGATACGCAGTATTTT

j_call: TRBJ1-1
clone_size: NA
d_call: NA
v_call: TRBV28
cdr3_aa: CASSLEGRAFF
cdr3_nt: TGTGCCAGCAGTTTAGAGGGGCGGGCTTTCTTT

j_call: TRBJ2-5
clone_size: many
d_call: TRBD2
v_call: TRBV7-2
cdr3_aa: CASSLAWTSNVETQYF
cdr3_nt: TGTGCCAGCAGCTTAGCGTGGACTAGTAATGTAGAGACCCAGTACTTC

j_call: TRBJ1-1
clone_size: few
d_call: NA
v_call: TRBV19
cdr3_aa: CASSIFGRVTEAFF
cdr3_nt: TGTGCCAGTAGTATCTTTGGCAGGGTTACTGAAGCTTTCTTT

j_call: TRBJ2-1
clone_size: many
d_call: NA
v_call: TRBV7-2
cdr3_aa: CASSLGYGKIEQFF
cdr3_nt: TGTGCCAGCAGCTTAGGGTACGGGAAAATTGAGCAGTTCTTC

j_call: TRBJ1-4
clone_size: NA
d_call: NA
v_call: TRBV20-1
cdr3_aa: CSARLDRPSF
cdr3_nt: TGCAGTGCTAGGCTGGACAGACCTTCTTTT

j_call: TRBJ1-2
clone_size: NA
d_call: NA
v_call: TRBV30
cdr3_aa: CAWSSPRTASYGYTF
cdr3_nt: TGTGCCTGGAGTTCCCCTAGAACCGCAAGCTATGGCTACACCTTC

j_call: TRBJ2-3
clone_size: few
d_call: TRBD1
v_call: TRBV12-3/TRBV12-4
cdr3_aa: CASKRDRGTDTQYF
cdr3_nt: TGTGCCAGCAAACGGGACAGGGGAACAGATACGCAGTATTTT

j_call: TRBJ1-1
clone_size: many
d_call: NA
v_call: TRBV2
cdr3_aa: CASSAGGPLNTEAFF
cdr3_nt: TGTGCCAGCAGTGCGGGGGGGCCCCTGAACACTGAAGCTTTCTTT

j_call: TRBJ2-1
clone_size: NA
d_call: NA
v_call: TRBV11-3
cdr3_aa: CASSHRTFNEQFF
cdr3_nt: TGTGCCAGCAGCCATAGAACCTTCAATGAGCAGTTCTTC

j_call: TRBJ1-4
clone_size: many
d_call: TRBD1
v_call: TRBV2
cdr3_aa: CASRDRTGAEKLFF
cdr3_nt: TGTGCCAGCAGAGATAGGACAGGGGCTGAAAAACTGTTTTTT

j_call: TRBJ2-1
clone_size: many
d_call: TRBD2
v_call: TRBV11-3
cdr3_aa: CASSLGGSGGGEQFF
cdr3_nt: TGTGCCAGCAGCTTAGGGGGCTCGGGGGGAGGTGAGCAGTTCTTC

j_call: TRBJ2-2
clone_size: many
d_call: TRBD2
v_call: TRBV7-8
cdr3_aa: CASSLSSGSPGELFF
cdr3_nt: TGTGCCAGCAGCTTATCTAGCGGGAGCCCCGGGGAGCTGTTTTTT

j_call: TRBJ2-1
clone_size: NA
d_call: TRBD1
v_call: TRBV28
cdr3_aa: CASSWGGTGDNEQFF
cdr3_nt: TGTGCCAGCAGTTGGGGAGGGACAGGGGACAATGAGCAGTTCTTC

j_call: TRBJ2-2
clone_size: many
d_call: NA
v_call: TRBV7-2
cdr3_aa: CASSSASRGPGELFF
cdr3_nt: TGTGCCAGCAGCTCAGCGAGTAGGGGCCCCGGGGAGCTGTTTTTT

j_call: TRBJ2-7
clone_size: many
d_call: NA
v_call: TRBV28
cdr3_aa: CASVEMGAEYEQYF
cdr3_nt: TGTGCCAGCGTAGAGATGGGGGCAGAGTACGAGCAGTACTTC

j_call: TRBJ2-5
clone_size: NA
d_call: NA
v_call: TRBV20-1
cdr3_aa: CSASRAQETQYF
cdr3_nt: TGCAGTGCTAGCCGGGCACAAGAGACCCAGTACTTC

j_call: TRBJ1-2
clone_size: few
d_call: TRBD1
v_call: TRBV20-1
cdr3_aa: CSARETGQGAYGYTF
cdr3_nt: TGCAGTGCTAGAGAGACGGGACAGGGAGCCTATGGCTACACCTTC

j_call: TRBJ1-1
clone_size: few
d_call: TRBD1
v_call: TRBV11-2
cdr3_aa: CASSPDRFSAFF
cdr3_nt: TGTGCCAGCAGCCCGGACAGGTTTTCGGCTTTCTTT

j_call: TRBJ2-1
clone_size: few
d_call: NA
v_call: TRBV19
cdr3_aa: CATRRGNLARTNEQFF
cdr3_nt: TGTGCCACTCGCAGAGGGAATCTAGCGAGGACCAATGAGCAGTTCTTC

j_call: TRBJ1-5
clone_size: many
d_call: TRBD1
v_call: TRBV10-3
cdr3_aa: CAISDGQGSQPQHF
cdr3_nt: TGTGCCATCAGTGATGGACAGGGGAGTCAGCCCCAGCATTTT